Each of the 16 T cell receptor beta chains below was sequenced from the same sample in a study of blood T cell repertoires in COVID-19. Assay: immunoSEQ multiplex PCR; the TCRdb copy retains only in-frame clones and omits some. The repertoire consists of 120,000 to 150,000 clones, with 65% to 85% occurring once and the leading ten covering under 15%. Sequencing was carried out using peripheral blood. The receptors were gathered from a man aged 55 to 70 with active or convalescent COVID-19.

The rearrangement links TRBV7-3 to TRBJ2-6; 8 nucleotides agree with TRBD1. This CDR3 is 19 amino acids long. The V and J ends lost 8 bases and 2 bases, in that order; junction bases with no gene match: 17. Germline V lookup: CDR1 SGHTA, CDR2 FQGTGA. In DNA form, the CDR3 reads TGTGCCAGCGGGGCATTACCGCGACAGGGGAGAGCTGGGGCCAACGTCCTGACTTTC. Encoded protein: CASGALPRQGRAGANVLTF.

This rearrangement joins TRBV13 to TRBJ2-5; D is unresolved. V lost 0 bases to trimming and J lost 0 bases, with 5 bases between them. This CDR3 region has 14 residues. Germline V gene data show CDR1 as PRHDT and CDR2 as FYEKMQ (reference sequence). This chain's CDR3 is CASSLGADQETQYF. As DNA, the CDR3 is TGTGCCAGCAGCTTAGGGGCAGACCAAGAGACCCAGTACTTC.

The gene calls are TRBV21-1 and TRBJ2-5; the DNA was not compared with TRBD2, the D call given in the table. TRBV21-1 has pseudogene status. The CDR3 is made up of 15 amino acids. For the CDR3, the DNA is TGTGCCAGCAGCAAAGGTGGACTCGATCAAGAGACCCAGTACTTC. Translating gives CASSKGGLDQETQYF.

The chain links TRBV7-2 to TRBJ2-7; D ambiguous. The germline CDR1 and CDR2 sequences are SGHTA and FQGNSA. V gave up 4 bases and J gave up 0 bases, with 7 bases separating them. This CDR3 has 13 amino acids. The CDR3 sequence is CASSYPSSYEQYF. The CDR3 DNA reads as TGTGCCAGCAGCTACCCGAGCTCCTACGAGCAGTACTTC.

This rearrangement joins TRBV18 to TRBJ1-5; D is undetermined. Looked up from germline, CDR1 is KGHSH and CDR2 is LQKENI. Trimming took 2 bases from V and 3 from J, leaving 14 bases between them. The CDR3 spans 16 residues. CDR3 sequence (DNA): TGTGCCAGCTCACCATCCGACACCGGGGTCAATCAGCCCCAGCATTTT. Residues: CASSPSDTGVNQPQHF. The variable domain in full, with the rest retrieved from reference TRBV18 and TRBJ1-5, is NAGVMQNPRHLVRRRGQEARLRCSPMKGHSHVYWYRQLPEEGLKFMVYLQKENIIDESGMPKERFSAEFPKEGPSILRIQQVVRGDSAAYFCASSPSDTGVNQPQHFGDGTRLSIL.

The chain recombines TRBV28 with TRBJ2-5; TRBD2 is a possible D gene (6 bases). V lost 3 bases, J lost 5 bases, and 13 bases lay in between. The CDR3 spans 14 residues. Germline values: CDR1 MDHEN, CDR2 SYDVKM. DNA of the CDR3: TGTGCCAGCAGTTTCCCCAGGGAGGTGGAGACCCAGTACTTC. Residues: CASSFPREVETQYF.

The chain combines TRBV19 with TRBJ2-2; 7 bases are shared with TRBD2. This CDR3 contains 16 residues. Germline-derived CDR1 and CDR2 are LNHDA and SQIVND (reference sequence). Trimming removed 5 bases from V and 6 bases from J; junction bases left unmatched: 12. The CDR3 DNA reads TGTGCCAGTAGTCCCCTAAGTCGGGGGAGGGCCGGGGAGCTGTTTTTT. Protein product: CASSPLSRGRAGELFF.

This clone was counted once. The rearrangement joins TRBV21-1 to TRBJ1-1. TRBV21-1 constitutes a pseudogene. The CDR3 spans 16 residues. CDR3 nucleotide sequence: TGTGCCAGCAGCAAAGACTTAACGGGGGAGAACACTGAAGCTTTCTTT. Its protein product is CASSKDLTGENTEAFF.

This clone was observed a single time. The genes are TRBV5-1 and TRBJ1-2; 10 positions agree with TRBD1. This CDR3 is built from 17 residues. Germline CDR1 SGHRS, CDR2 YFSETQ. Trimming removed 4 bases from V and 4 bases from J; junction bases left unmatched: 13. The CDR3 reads CASSTGQGRPVFYGYTF. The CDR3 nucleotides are TGCGCCAGCAGCACGGGACAGGGGCGTCCCGTTTTCTATGGCTACACCTTC.

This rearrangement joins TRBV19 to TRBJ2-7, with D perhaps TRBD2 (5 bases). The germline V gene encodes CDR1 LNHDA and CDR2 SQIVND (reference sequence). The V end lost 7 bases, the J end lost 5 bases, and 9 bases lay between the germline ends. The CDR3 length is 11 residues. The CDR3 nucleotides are TGTGCCAGTAAGATGGGAGACGAGCAGTACTTC. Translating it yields CASKMGDEQYF.

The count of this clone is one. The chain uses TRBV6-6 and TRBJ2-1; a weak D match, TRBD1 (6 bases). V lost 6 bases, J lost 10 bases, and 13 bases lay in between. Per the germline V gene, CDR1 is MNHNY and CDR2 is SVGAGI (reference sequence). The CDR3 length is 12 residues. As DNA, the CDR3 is TGTGCCAGCAGGGCAGGGGTGGGCGAGCAGTTCTTC. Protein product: CASRAGVGEQFF.

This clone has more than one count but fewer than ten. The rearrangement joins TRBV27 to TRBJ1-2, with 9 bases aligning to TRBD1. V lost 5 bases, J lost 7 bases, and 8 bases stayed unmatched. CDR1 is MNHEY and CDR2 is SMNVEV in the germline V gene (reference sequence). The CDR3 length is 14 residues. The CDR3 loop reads CASSPRDRVRGYTF. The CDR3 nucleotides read TGTGCCAGCAGTCCCAGGGACAGGGTGCGTGGCTACACCTTC.

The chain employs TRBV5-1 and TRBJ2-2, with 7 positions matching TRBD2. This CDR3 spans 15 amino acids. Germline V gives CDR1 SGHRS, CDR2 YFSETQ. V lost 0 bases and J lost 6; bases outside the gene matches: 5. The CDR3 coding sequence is TGCGCCAGCAGCTTGGTGGCGGGAGATGCCGGGGAGCTGTTTTTT. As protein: CASSLVAGDAGELFF.

For the CDR3, the DNA is TGTGCCAGTCAGGGACAGAGTAATGGCTACACCTTC. This codes for CASQGQSNGYTF. V gene TRBV19 combines with J gene TRBJ1-2; the match to TRBD1 covers 7 bases. The trim removed 8 bases at V and 6 bases at J, leaving 6 bases unmatched. The CDR3 extends over 12 amino acids. Germline V CDR1 and CDR2: LNHDA, SQIVND (reference sequence). The whole variable domain, filled in from reference TRBV19 and TRBJ1-2, reads DGGITQSPKYLFRKEGQNVTLSCEQNLNHDAMYWYRQDPGQGLRLIYYSQIVNDFQKGDIAEGYSVSREKKESFPLTVTSAQKNPTAFYLCASQGQSNGYTFGSGTRLTVV.

The CDR3 loop reads CASSVGLAGGEQYF. The DNA for the CDR3 is TGTGCCAGCAGCGTAGGGCTAGCGGGAGGCGAGCAGTACTTC. The chain links TRBV9 to TRBJ2-7; 11 bases agree with TRBD2. The CDR3 runs 14 residues. V trimming: 0 bases; J trimming: 6 bases; junction bases outside the gene matches: 2. Germline V lookup: CDR1 SGDLS, CDR2 YYNGEE.

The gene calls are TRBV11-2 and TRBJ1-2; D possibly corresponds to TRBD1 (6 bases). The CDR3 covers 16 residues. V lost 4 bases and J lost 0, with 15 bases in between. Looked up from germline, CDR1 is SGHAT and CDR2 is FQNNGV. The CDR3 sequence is CASSSSSGTSNYGYTF. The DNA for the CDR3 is TGTGCCAGCAGCTCAAGCTCCGGGACATCTAACTATGGCTACACCTTC.